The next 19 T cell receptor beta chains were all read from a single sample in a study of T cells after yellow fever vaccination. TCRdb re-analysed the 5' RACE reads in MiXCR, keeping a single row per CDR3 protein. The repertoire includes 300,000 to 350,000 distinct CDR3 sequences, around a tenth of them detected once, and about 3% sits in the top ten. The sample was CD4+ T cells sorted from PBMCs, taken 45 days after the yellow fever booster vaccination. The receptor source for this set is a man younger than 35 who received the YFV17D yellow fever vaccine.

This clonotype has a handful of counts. CDR3 residues: CASIGGAVRARRNTEAFF. CDR3 coding DNA: TGTGCCAGCATCGGGGGTGCCGTTAGGGCGAGGCGGAACACTGAAGCTTTCTTT. This rearrangement joins TRBV12-3 or TRBV12-4 to TRBJ1-1; maybe TRBD1 (5 bases). This CDR3 region has 18 residues. V was cut by 7 bases and J by 1 base, with 25 bases left in between.

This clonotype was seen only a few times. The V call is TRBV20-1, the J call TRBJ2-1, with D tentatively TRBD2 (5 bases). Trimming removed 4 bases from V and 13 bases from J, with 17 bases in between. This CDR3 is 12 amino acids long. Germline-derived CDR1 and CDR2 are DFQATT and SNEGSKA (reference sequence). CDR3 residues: CSATNPGIGQFF. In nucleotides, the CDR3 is TGCAGTGCTACAAACCCCGGGATCGGACAGTTCTTC.

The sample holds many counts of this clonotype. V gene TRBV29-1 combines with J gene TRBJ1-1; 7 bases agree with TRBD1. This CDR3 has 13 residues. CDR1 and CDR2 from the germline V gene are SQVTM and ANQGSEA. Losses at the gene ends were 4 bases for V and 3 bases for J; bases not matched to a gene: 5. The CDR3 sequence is CSVVGTDYTEAFF. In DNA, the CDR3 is TGCAGCGTTGTGGGGACAGATTACACTGAAGCTTTCTTT.

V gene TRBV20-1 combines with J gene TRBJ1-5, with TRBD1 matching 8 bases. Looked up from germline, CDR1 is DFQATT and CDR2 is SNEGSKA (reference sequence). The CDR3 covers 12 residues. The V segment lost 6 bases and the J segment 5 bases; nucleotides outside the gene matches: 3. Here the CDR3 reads CSARTGHQPQHF. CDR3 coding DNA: TGCAGTGCCAGGACAGGGCATCAGCCCCAGCATTTT.

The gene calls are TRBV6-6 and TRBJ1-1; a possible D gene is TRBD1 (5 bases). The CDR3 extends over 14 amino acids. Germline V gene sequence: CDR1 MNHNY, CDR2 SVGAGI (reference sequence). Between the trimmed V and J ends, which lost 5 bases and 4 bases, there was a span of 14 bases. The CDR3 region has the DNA TGTGCCAGCAGTGTCCAGGGCGGGACCACTGAAGCTTTCTTT. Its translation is CASSVQGGTTEAFF.

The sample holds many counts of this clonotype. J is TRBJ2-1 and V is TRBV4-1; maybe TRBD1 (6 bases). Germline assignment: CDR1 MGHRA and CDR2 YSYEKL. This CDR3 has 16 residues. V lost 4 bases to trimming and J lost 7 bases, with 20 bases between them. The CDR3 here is CASSRQRNRELNEQFF. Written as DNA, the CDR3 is TGCGCCAGCAGCCGCCAAAGGAACAGGGAACTTAATGAGCAGTTCTTC.

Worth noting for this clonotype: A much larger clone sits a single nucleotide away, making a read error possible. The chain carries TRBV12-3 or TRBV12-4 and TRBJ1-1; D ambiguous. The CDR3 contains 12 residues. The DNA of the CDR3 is TGTGCCAGCAGTTTTAACAGCGCTGAAGCTGTCTTT. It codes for CASSFNSAEAVF.

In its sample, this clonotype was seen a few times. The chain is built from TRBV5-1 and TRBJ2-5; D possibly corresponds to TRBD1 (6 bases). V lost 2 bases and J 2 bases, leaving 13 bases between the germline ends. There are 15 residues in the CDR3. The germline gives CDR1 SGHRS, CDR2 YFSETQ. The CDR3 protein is CASSLIPGQQETQYF. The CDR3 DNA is TGCGCCAGCAGCTTAATCCCGGGACAACAAGAGACCCAGTACTTC.

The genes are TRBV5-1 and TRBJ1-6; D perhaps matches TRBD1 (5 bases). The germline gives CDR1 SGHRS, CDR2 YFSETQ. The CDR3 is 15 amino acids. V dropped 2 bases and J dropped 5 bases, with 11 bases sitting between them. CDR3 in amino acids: CASSLNQGHNSPLHF. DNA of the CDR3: TGCGCCAGCAGCTTAAACCAGGGACATAATTCACCCCTCCACTTT.

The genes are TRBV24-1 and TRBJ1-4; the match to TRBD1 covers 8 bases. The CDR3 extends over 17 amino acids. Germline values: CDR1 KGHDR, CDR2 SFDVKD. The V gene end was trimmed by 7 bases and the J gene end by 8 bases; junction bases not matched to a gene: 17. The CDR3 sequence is CATRKTKDRGAGEKLFF. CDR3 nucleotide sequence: TGTGCCACCAGGAAAACAAAAGACAGGGGAGCAGGAGAAAAACTGTTTTTT.

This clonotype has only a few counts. CDR3 loop: CASSFASNQPQHF. The CDR3 DNA sequence: TGTGCCAGCAGTTTTGCCAGCAATCAGCCCCAGCATTTT. The gene calls are TRBV7-9 and TRBJ1-5, with D unclear. Trimming took off 6 bases at V and 1 base at J, with 7 bases between the two ends. The CDR3 covers 13 residues. CDR1 is SEHNR, CDR2 FQNEAQ, per germline (reference sequence).

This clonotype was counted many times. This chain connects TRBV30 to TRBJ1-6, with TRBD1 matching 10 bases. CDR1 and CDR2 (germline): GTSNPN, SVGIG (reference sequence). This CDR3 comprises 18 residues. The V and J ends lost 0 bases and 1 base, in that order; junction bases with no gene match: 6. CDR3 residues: CAWSVGQGLPSYNSPLHF. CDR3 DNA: TGTGCCTGGAGTGTGGGACAGGGGCTCCCGTCCTATAATTCACCCCTCCACTTT.

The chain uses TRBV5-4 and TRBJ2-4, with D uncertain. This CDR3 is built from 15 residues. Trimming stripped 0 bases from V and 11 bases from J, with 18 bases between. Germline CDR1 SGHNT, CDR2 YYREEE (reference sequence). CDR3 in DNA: TGTGCCAGCAGCTTGGATCCGGCGGATTGGTCGGTTCAGTACTTC. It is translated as CASSLDPADWSVQYF.

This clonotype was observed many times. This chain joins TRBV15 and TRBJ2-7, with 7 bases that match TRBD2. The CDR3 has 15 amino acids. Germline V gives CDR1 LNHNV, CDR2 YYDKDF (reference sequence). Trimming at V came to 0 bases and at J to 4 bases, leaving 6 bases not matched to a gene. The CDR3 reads CATSRDRLAVYEQYF. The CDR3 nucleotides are TGTGCCACCAGCAGAGATAGGCTAGCGGTTTACGAGCAGTACTTC.

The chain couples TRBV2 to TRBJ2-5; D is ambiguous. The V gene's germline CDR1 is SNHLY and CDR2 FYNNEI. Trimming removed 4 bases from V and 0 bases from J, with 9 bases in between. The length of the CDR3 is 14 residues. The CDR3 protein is CASSVETHQETQYF. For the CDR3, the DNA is TGTGCCAGCAGTGTTGAGACCCACCAAGAGACCCAGTACTTC.

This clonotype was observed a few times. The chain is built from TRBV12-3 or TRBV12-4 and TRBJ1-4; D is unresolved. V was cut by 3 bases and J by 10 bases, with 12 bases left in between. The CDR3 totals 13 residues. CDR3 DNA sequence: TGTGCCAGCAGTTTGGAGTTGCTCGGAAAACTGTTTTTT. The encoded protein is CASSLELLGKLFF.

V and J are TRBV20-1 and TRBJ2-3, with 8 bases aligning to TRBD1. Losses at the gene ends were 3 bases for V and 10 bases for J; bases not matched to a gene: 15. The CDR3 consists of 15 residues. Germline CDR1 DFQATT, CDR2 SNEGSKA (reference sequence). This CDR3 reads CSASIGQGASLAQYF. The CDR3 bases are TGCAGTGCTAGTATAGGGCAGGGGGCCAGCTTAGCGCAGTATTTT.

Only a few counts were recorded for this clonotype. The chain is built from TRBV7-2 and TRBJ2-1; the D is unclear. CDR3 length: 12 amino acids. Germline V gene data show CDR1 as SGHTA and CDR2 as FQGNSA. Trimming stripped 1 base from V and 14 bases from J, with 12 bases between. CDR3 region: CASSLESTKEFF. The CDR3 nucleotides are TGTGCCAGCAGCTTAGAGTCCACAAAGGAGTTCTTC.

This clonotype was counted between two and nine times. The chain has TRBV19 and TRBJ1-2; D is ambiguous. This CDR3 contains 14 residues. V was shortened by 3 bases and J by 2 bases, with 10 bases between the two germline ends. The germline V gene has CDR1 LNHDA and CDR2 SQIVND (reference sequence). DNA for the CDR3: TGTGCCAGTAGTATGACCGGCCAAAACTATGGCTACACCTTC. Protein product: CASSMTGQNYGYTF.